These T cell receptor beta chains were read from a single sample in a study of shared clonotypes between healthy human individuals. TCRdb keeps only in-frame clones here, not all; method: immunoSEQ multiplex PCR. The table records about 460,000 clones, 60% to 80% of them present only once. The sequenced sample was PBMCs. The origin of the receptors is a woman in her 40s in good health. Some clones in this sample may be carry-over from other donors' samples. Both conserved end residues are part of each CDR3. A D gene is named only where the DNA matches it firmly. Some rows mark clone size as missing; the rest say once, few, many or name a class of expanded clone.

v_gene	j_gene	d_gene	abundance	CDR3nt	CDR3aa
TRBV9	TRBJ2-1	TRBD2	-	TGTGCCAGCAGCCTTGGGACTAGCGGGAGTCTTTACAATGAGCAGTTCTTC	CASSLGTSGSLYNEQFF
TRBV30	TRBJ1-2	-	few	TGTGCCTGGAATCATAAAGGTTCCAACTATGGCTACACCTTC	CAWNHKGSNYGYTF
TRBV4-3	TRBJ1-4	TRBD1	-	TGCGCCAGCAGCCAAGATCTTATGGGACAGGGGGAGGAAAAACTGTTTTTT	CASSQDLMGQGEEKLFF
TRBV19	TRBJ2-3	-	once	TGTGCCAGTAGTATCCCGTGGGCGGCAGATACGCAGTATTTT	CASSIPWAADTQYF
TRBV27	TRBJ1-1	TRBD1	-	TGTGCCAGCAGTTTATCAACAGGGGAGGGGACTGAAGCTTTCTTT	CASSLSTGEGTEAFF
TRBV30	TRBJ1-4	TRBD1	-	TGTGCCTGGAGGGGGGACAGCGCGAATGAAAAACTGTTTTTT	CAWRGDSANEKLFF
TRBV28	TRBJ1-4	-	-	TGTGCCAGCAGTCCTGGGGGGATTAATGAAAAACTGTTTTTT	CASSPGGINEKLFF
TRBV5-6	TRBJ2-7	-	-	TGTGCCAGCAGCTTGTCGGCAGGCCCAAAATACGAGCAGTACTTC	CASSLSAGPKYEQYF
TRBV11-2	TRBJ2-2	TRBD2	-	TGTGCCAGCAGACCTTTAGCGGGAGGCGGGGACGGGGAGCTGTTTTTT	CASRPLAGGGDGELFF
TRBV27	TRBJ2-7	TRBD2	once	TGTGCCAGCAGTTTCGGACTAGAAAACTACGAGCAGTACTTC	CASSFGLENYEQYF
TRBV4-2	TRBJ1-4	-	-	TGTGCCAGCAGCCTACAGGAGGTTGCCTATACTAATGAAAAACTGTTTTTT	CASSLQEVAYTNEKLFF
TRBV18	TRBJ2-2	TRBD2	few	TGTGCCAGCTCACCACCGCTAGCGGGAGGCACCGGGGAGCTGTTTTTT	CASSPPLAGGTGELFF
TRBV7-3	TRBJ2-3	TRBD2	few	TGTGCCAGCAGCTTTTCGGGAGGGCGTGGGGATACGCAGTATTTT	CASSFSGGRGDTQYF
TRBV18	TRBJ2-7	-	-	TGTGCCAGCTCTCCCCAAAGACAGGCCCCCTACGAGCAGTACTTC	CASSPQRQAPYEQYF
TRBV9	TRBJ1-4	TRBD1	many	TGTGCCAGCAGCGTCGGGACAGAAGTAACTAATGAAAAACTGTTTTTT	CASSVGTEVTNEKLFF
TRBV7-2	TRBJ1-5	TRBD1	-	TGTGCCAGCAGCTCACGGACAGGGGGAGATCAGCCCCAGCATTTT	CASSSRTGGDQPQHF
TRBV11-2	TRBJ1-1	-	many	TGTGCCAGCAGCTTAGCCGGGGTTCACACTGAAGCTTTCTTT	CASSLAGVHTEAFF
TRBV27	TRBJ2-2	-	-	TGTGCCAGCAGTAGGGACGGGTCCACCGGGGAGCTGTTTTTT	CASSRDGSTGELFF
TRBV19	TRBJ2-6	-	-	TGTGCCAGTAGCATTCCCCTCAGGCTAGGGCTAAGCTCTGGGGCCAACGTCCTGACTTTC	CASSIPLRLGLSSGANVLTF
TRBV7-9	TRBJ2-3	-	-	TGTGCCAGCAGCCCGGACATGAGCACAGATACGCAGTATTTT	CASSPDMSTDTQYF
TRBV5-4	TRBJ2-7	TRBD2	once	TGTGCCAGCAGCTTGGGCGGGAGCGTAACCTACGAGCAGTACTTC	CASSLGGSVTYEQYF
TRBV7-6	TRBJ1-1	TRBD1	-	TGTGCCAGCAGCCAGGACAGGCACACTGAAGCTTTCTTT	CASSQDRHTEAFF
TRBV5-4	TRBJ2-3	TRBD1	-	TGTGCCAGCAGCTCACAGGGGGCGGGCGATACGCAGTATTTT	CASSSQGAGDTQYF
TRBV10-3	TRBJ1-3	-	-	TGTGCCATCAACGAGGCAGGCACCATAAAAAACACCATATATTTT	CAINEAGTIKNTIYF
TRBV4-3	TRBJ1-2	-	-	TGCGCCAGCAGCCAACGGGTGAGAGGGGACTATGGCTACACCTTC	CASSQRVRGDYGYTF
TRBV28	TRBJ1-2	-	-	TGTGCCAGCAGTTTTGGGGGGCCCCTTAACTATGGCTACACCTTC	CASSFGGPLNYGYTF
TRBV7-3	TRBJ2-2	-	-	TGTGCCAGCAGCCCCAGGGTGGGCGGCGCCGGGGAGCTGTTTTTT	CASSPRVGGAGELFF
TRBV19	TRBJ2-7	-	-	TGTGCCACAAGCGTCTCGGGGCCCTACGAGCAGTACTTC	CATSVSGPYEQYF
TRBV28	TRBJ1-4	TRBD1	-	TGTGCCAGCAGTCGGGACAGCATAGAAAAACTGTTTTTT	CASSRDSIEKLFF
TRBV28	TRBJ2-7	TRBD2	-	TGTGCCAGCGGTGGGCTAGCGGCAACCTACGAGCAGTACTTC	CASGGLAATYEQYF
TRBV5-1	TRBJ2-1	-	-	TGCGCCAGCAGTTCGTTAGTGGGAGGCGTAAATGAGCAGTTCTTC	CASSSLVGGVNEQFF
TRBV29-1	TRBJ1-4	TRBD1	many	TGCAGCGTTGAAGTAGGGGGCGATGAAAAACTGTTTTTT	CSVEVGGDEKLFF
TRBV15	TRBJ2-5	-	-	TGTGCCACCAGCAGAGAACAGGCTCGGGGGGAGACCCAGTACTTC	CATSREQARGETQYF
TRBV6-1	TRBJ1-1	-	-	TGTGCCAGCAGCGCTCACAGGGACACTGAAGCTTTCTTT	CASSAHRDTEAFF
TRBV7-3	TRBJ2-7	-	-	TGTGCCAGCAGCTTAGGACCTTCCTACGAGCAGTACTTC	CASSLGPSYEQYF
TRBV5-1	TRBJ2-1	TRBD2	few	TGCGCCAGCAGCCCCCGAGGGCTAGCGGGAGGGCAAAATGAGCAGTTCTTC	CASSPRGLAGGQNEQFF
TRBV29-1	TRBJ2-5	TRBD1	-	TGCAGCGTCGCCCAGACAGGGGAGGAGACCCAGTACTTC	CSVAQTGEETQYF
TRBV28	TRBJ2-6	-	-	TGTGCCAGCAGTTTCCCAGGCTCTGGGGCCAACGTCCTGACTTTC	CASSFPGSGANVLTF
TRBV29-1	TRBJ2-3	TRBD2	-	TGCAGCGGTCTAGCGGGAGGGACAGATACGCAGTATTTT	CSGLAGGTDTQYF
TRBV4-3	TRBJ1-2	-	once	TGCGCCAGCAGCCAAGATGTGAGTGGGAGGAACACCTTC	CASSQDVSGRNTF
TRBV7-8	TRBJ2-7	-	-	TGTGCCAGCAGCTTGGGACGGAGCTCCTACGAGCAGTACTTC	CASSLGRSSYEQYF
TRBV10-1	TRBJ1-1	-	-	TGCGCCAGCAGTGAGTCCCCTATCCCAGGGGAAGCTTTCTTC	CASSESPIPGEAFF
TRBV30	TRBJ2-6	-	once	TGTGCCTGGAGTGTGGGTTCTGGGGCCAACGTCCTGACTTTC	CAWSVGSGANVLTF
TRBV7-9	TRBJ2-7	-	-	TGTGCCAGCAGCCAAGGGCGGGCCGGAACCTACGAGCAGTACTTC	CASSQGRAGTYEQYF
TRBV27	TRBJ1-1	-	few	TGTGCCAGCATGGCGTCGAACACTGAAGCTTTCTTT	CASMASNTEAFF
TRBV28	TRBJ2-3	-	-	TGTGCCAGCAGTTCCCATCTTACAGGGAGCGCAGATACGCAGTATTTT	CASSSHLTGSADTQYF
TRBV5-1	TRBJ1-2	-	-	TGCGCCAGCAGTCCGACTCCGAACTATGGCTACACCTTC	CASSPTPNYGYTF
TRBV7-9	TRBJ2-7	-	-	TGTGCCAGCAGCCCGGACAGCATTTCCTACGAGCAGTACTTC	CASSPDSISYEQYF
TRBV28	TRBJ2-1	-	-	TGTGCCAGCTTTGCGGCCTACAATGAGCAGTTCTTC	CASFAAYNEQFF
TRBV5-6	TRBJ2-1	TRBD1	-	TGTGCCAGCAGCAAGGACAGGGGGAGTTACAATGAGCAGTTCTTC	CASSKDRGSYNEQFF
TRBV4-3	TRBJ1-4	-	-	TGCGCCAGCAGCCGGGATCTTAGAGATGAAAAACTGTTTTTT	CASSRDLRDEKLFF
TRBV5-4	TRBJ1-2	-	-	TGTGCCAGCAGCTTGGGTAGCAACTATGGCTACACCTTT	CASSLGSNYGYTF
TRBV30	TRBJ2-7	TRBD2	-	TGTGCCTGGGAGGCGGGTCTAGCGGGAGGCGAGCAGTACTTC	CAWEAGLAGGEQYF
TRBV19	TRBJ2-2	-	-	TGTGCCAGTAGTCCACGGAGCATGCTGAACACCGGGGAGCTGTTTTTT	CASSPRSMLNTGELFF
TRBV9	TRBJ2-1	TRBD2	-	TGTGCCAGCAGCGTCATCGGGACTAGCGGGAGAACAACCTACAATGAGCAGTTCTTC	CASSVIGTSGRTTYNEQFF
TRBV7-8	TRBJ2-1	TRBD2	once	TGTGCCAGCAGCGCCCTAGCGGGAGGAGTTAATGAGCAGTTCTTC	CASSALAGGVNEQFF
TRBV25-1	TRBJ1-1	TRBD1	-	TGTGCCAGCATACCCCGGGACAGGGTATTCACTGAAGCTTTCTTT	CASIPRDRVFTEAFF
TRBV9	TRBJ2-3	-	once	TGTGCCAGCAGCGCACGAAGCGGGAGCACAGATACGCAGTATTTT	CASSARSGSTDTQYF
TRBV28	TRBJ1-1	-	few	TGTGCCAGCAGTCCCCACGCGGGGGGCACTGAAGCTTTCTTT	CASSPHAGGTEAFF